Listed below are T cell receptor beta chains from one sample, sequenced in a study of T-cell memory formation after mild COVID-19. One entry per CDR3 protein results from TCRdb running MiXCR on the 5' RACE reads. This sample has about 170,000 distinct CDR3 sequences, with roughly 13% found just once. The sequenced sample consisted of PBMCs or a T cell subset sorted from them (not recorded which). The receptors stem from a man aged 18 to 30 who had mild COVID-19 (a few samples of this study predate the infection). Cell type and time point are not known. Both conserved end residues are trimmed from each CDR3.

CDR3: ASSLDFTDTQY
V: TRBV11-2
length: 11
J: TRBJ2-3

CDR3: ASSRGGLSNQPQH
V: TRBV7-2
length: 13
J: TRBJ1-5

CDR3: ASSLRRDGTGELF
V: TRBV5-1
length: 13
J: TRBJ2-2

CDR3: ATSRAAAEAF
V: TRBV15
length: 10
J: TRBJ1-1

CDR3: ASSLTGEQPQH
V: TRBV7-2
length: 11
J: TRBJ1-5

CDR3: SAGRGGTEAF
V: TRBV20-1
length: 10
J: TRBJ1-1

CDR3: ASTPRGGTSGDTGELF
V: TRBV11-2
length: 16
J: TRBJ2-2

CDR3: ASSLRGTPNLF
V: TRBV7-2
length: 11
J: TRBJ1-4

CDR3: ASSFRGWGNQPQH
V: TRBV12-3/TRBV12-4
length: 13
J: TRBJ1-5

CDR3: ASSLRGRLSTDTQY
V: TRBV7-2
length: 14
J: TRBJ2-3

CDR3: ASSELEGGQPQH
V: TRBV2
length: 12
J: TRBJ1-5

CDR3: ASSQEPSGGAVAADTQY
V: TRBV4-2
length: 17
J: TRBJ2-3

CDR3: ASSQVRGETQY
V: TRBV4-1
length: 11
J: TRBJ2-5

CDR3: ASSLGLAGSYTDTQY
V: TRBV12-3/TRBV12-4
length: 15
J: TRBJ2-3

CDR3: ASSLAGLNYGYT
V: TRBV7-2
length: 12
J: TRBJ1-2

CDR3: ASNLSRDKVGETQY
V: TRBV6-2/TRBV6-3
length: 14
J: TRBJ2-5

CDR3: ASSQDGRRGYNEQF
V: TRBV4-3
length: 14
J: TRBJ2-1

CDR3: ASSLSGNSGANVLT
V: TRBV7-2
length: 14
J: TRBJ2-6

CDR3: ASSRGTGGGGDIQY
V: TRBV5-1
length: 14
J: TRBJ2-4

CDR3: ASSFGPSGEDTQY
V: TRBV7-2
length: 13
J: TRBJ2-3

CDR3: ASRAGTSYNEQF
V: TRBV5-1
length: 12
J: TRBJ2-1

CDR3: ASSSDRAISPLH
V: TRBV5-1
length: 12
J: TRBJ1-6

CDR3: ASSPPSVGANVLT
V: TRBV12-3/TRBV12-4
length: 13
J: TRBJ2-6

CDR3: ASRDRGPYEQY
V: TRBV6-5
length: 11
J: TRBJ2-7

CDR3: ASSLPGGHYNEQF
V: TRBV5-1
length: 13
J: TRBJ2-1